The 19 T cell receptor beta chains given below trace back to one sample, sequenced in a study of Ad26.COV2.S vaccination and SARS-CoV-2 variants. Some clones are missing from TCRdb's copy, which holds only in-frame ones; the method was immunoSEQ multiplex PCR. The sample comprises roughly 320,000 clones, roughly 80% of which are singletons, and 2% to 2.5% rests with the top ten. Documented treatment: about 20 received Ad26.COV2.S at low or high dose, single or two shots; roughly 5 received placebo; per-sample allocation not given. The study sampled participants on day 63 after the first vaccine or placebo injection. Sequencing was performed on peripheral blood, taken in a trial of Ad26.COV2.S vaccine versus placebo. The receptor set was obtained from a person between 18 and 65 years old who received the Ad26.COV2.S COVID-19 vaccine or a placebo.

This chain links TRBV27 with TRBJ1-1; 7 bases match TRBD1. The germline V gene encodes CDR1 MNHEY and CDR2 SMNVEV (reference sequence). The V gene end was trimmed by 0 bases and the J gene end by 3 bases; junction bases not matched to a gene: 7. The CDR3 spans 16 residues. The CDR3 spells CASSLSETGLDTEAFF. The CDR3 DNA reads TGTGCCAGCAGTTTATCAGAGACAGGGTTGGACACTGAAGCTTTCTTT.

V usage is TRBV7-2 and J usage is TRBJ2-7, with 8 bases matching TRBD2. Germline loops: CDR1 SGHTA, CDR2 FQGNSA. The CDR3 covers 14 residues. The junction had 1 base not matched to a gene; V was cut back by 1 base and J by 2 bases. The CDR3 region is CASSLVAGTYEQYF. The DNA for the CDR3 is TGTGCCAGCAGCTTAGTAGCGGGGACCTACGAGCAGTACTTC.

The chain uses TRBV28 and TRBJ2-3, with TRBD2 matching over 11 bases. The junction had 4 bases not matched to a gene; V was cut back by 5 bases and J by 0 bases. CDR1 and CDR2 from the germline V gene are MDHEN and SYDVKM. The CDR3 sequence is 16 residues long. The CDR3 bases are TGTGCCAGCAGTCTCCGGACTAGCGGGAGCACAGATACGCAGTATTTT. Amino acids: CASSLRTSGSTDTQYF.

This chain connects TRBV7-3 to TRBJ1-3; D not resolved. There are 16 residues in the CDR3. Germline V lookup: CDR1 SGHTA, CDR2 FQGTGA. V dropped 1 base and J dropped 0 bases, with 10 bases sitting between them. In DNA form, the CDR3 reads TGTGCCAGCAGCTTAAGTGCTGTCGGCTCTGGAAACACCATATATTTT. Translating gives CASSLSAVGSGNTIYF.

This rearrangement joins TRBV3-1 (or the pseudogene TRBV3-2) to TRBJ2-1, with TRBD2 matching over 9 bases. Trimming at V came to 2 bases and at J to 7 bases, leaving 6 bases not matched to a gene. Germline-derived CDR1 and CDR2 are LGHDT and YNNKEL (reference sequence). CDR3 length: 15 residues. CDR3 bases: TGTGCCAGCAGCCAATGGCGGGGGGGCGGGAATGAGCAGTTCTTC. It specifies CASSQWRGGGNEQFF.

The genes are TRBV9 and TRBJ2-5; D not resolved. Trimming removed 0 bases at V and 3 bases at J, with 15 bases between. Germline CDR1 and CDR2: SGDLS and YYNGEE. CDR3 length equals 16 residues. The CDR3 DNA reads as TGTGCCAGCAGCGTAGGTCTAGGGATGGGTGAAGAGACCCAGTACTTC. As protein: CASSVGLGMGEETQYF.

The sample holds a few counts of this clone. The CDR3 DNA reads as TGTGCCAGCAGGCCAGACAGGGGATTGAATTCACCCCTCCACTTT. Protein sequence: CASRPDRGLNSPLHF. This chain connects TRBV2 to TRBJ1-6; 8 nucleotides line up with TRBD1. The CDR3 is 15 residues long. The V gene's germline CDR1 is SNHLY and CDR2 FYNNEI. V trimming: 6 bases; J trimming: 7 bases; junction bases outside the gene matches: 8.

The chain joins TRBV7-9 to TRBJ1-2; D may be TRBD1 (6 bases). Germline V gene data show CDR1 as SEHNR and CDR2 as FQNEAQ (reference sequence). V lost 0 bases and J lost 4, with 9 bases in between. This CDR3 comprises 14 residues. In DNA, the CDR3 is TGTGCCAGCAGCTTAGCTGACAGGTCCTATGGCTACACCTTC. Translating it yields CASSLADRSYGYTF.

The V gene is TRBV10-3, the J gene TRBJ1-2, with a tentative D call TRBD1 (5 bases). Germline CDR1 ENHRY, CDR2 SYGVKD. V dropped 3 bases and J dropped 0 bases, with 17 bases sitting between them. This CDR3 is 17 amino acids long. The CDR3 sequence is CAISDRWQGHTNYGYTF. DNA for the CDR3: TGTGCCATCAGTGATAGGTGGCAGGGTCATACTAACTATGGCTACACCTTC.

V and J are TRBV28 and TRBJ1-5; D is ambiguous. The CDR3 totals 9 residues. Germline V gene sequence: CDR1 MDHEN, CDR2 SYDVKM. Trimming removed 4 bases from V and 10 bases from J, with 2 bases in between. The CDR3 coding sequence is TGTGCCAGCAGTTCCCCCCAGCATTTT. Translation gives CASSSPQHF.

Ten or more counts support this clone. The rearrangement uses TRBV3-1 (or the pseudogene TRBV3-2) and TRBJ1-1, with no clear D. CDR3 length equals 12 residues. V lost 3 bases and J 1 base, leaving 3 bases between the germline ends. Germline CDR1 is LGHDT and CDR2 is YNNKEL (reference sequence). CDR3 nucleotides: TGTGCCAGCAGCCACGGGAACACTGAAGCTTTCTTT. It translates to CASSHGNTEAFF.

This chain uses TRBV19 with TRBJ1-5, with no clear D. V shed 5 bases and J shed 2 bases, with 7 bases lying between them. The CDR3 covers 13 residues. Germline V gene data show CDR1 as LNHDA and CDR2 as SQIVND (reference sequence). DNA of the CDR3: TGTGCCAGTAGTCGCAAGGGCAATCAGCCCCAGCATTTT. Its translation: CASSRKGNQPQHF. The full variable domain, in which reference TRBV19 and TRBJ1-5 provide the parts outside the CDR3, is DGGITQSPKYLFRKEGQNVTLSCEQNLNHDAMYWYRQDPGQGLRLIYYSQIVNDFQKGDIAEGYSVSREKKESFPLTVTSAQKNPTAFYLCASSRKGNQPQHFGDGTRLSIL.

The chain joins TRBV12-5 to TRBJ2-2; D might be TRBD1 (6 bases). This CDR3 has 17 amino acids. V lost 1 base to trimming and J lost 6 bases, with 18 bases between them. CDR1 LGHNT and CDR2 FRNRAP come from the germline V gene. The CDR3, as DNA: TGTGCTAGTGGTTTGGAGAGACAGGCGGGTGTCCCCGGGGAGCTGTTTTTT. Translated: CASGLERQAGVPGELFF.

This rearrangement joins TRBV19 to TRBJ1-2, with D unclear. Germline V lookup: CDR1 LNHDA, CDR2 SQIVND (reference sequence). Trimming stripped 3 bases from V and 0 bases from J, with 11 bases between. CDR3 length equals 15 residues. CDR3 nucleotides: TGTGCCAGTAGTATTTACGCGAGGGCTAACTATGGCTACACCTTC. Amino acid sequence: CASSIYARANYGYTF.

This clone appeared a single time. V is TRBV10-3 and J is TRBJ1-4; 8 bases match TRBD1. The CDR3 loop spans 14 amino acids. V lost 0 bases to trimming and J lost 8 bases; unmatched junction nucleotides: 2. CDR1 is ENHRY, CDR2 SYGVKD, per germline. CDR3 loop: CAISESGQAEKLFF. The CDR3 coding sequence is TGTGCCATCAGTGAGTCGGGACAGGCCGAAAAACTGTTTTTT.

This clone was detected only a few times. The chain carries TRBV5-8 and TRBJ2-5, with D maybe TRBD1 (6 bases). The CDR3 runs to 14 residues. CDR1 and CDR2 (germline): SGHTS, YDEGEE. Trimming took off 0 bases at V and 2 bases at J, with 8 bases between the two ends. This CDR3 is CASSLGTDQETQYF. The CDR3 nucleotides read TGTGCCAGCAGCTTGGGGACAGATCAAGAGACCCAGTACTTC.

This clone was picked up a small number of times. The rearrangement uses TRBV18 and TRBJ1-3; 8 nucleotides line up with TRBD1. V lost 3 bases, J lost 0 bases, and 10 bases stayed unmatched. CDR3 length: 18 amino acids. Germline V gene data show CDR1 as KGHSH and CDR2 as LQKENI. The CDR3 nucleotides read TGTGCCAGCTCACCCGGACAGGGCGTTCCGTACTCTGGAAACACCATATATTTT. Translating it yields CASSPGQGVPYSGNTIYF. The full variable domain, its missing parts supplied by reference TRBV18 and TRBJ1-3, is NAGVMQNPRHLVRRRGQEARLRCSPMKGHSHVYWYRQLPEEGLKFMVYLQKENIIDESGMPKERFSAEFPKEGPSILRIQQVVRGDSAAYFCASSPGQGVPYSGNTIYFGEGSWLTVV.

This clone was seen once. The rearrangement joins TRBV9 to TRBJ1-4; D may be TRBD1 (5 bases). The length of the CDR3 is 14 residues. V lost 2 bases and J 8 bases, leaving 13 bases between the germline ends. Looked up from germline, CDR1 is SGDLS and CDR2 is YYNGEE. The CDR3 DNA sequence: TGTGCCAGCAGCGTTCGCTCAGGGAGCGAAAAACTGTTTTTT. Translated, it gives CASSVRSGSEKLFF.

This clone appeared a single time. The chain joins TRBV19 to TRBJ2-3; 13 bases line up with TRBD2. This CDR3 has 19 amino acids. From germline, CDR1 is LNHDA and CDR2 SQIVND (reference sequence). V lost 4 bases, J lost 1 base, and 11 bases stayed unmatched. CDR3 sequence reads: CASSTGWTSGGPRTDTQYF. DNA for the CDR3: TGTGCCAGTAGTACGGGATGGACTAGCGGGGGCCCACGCACAGATACGCAGTATTTT.